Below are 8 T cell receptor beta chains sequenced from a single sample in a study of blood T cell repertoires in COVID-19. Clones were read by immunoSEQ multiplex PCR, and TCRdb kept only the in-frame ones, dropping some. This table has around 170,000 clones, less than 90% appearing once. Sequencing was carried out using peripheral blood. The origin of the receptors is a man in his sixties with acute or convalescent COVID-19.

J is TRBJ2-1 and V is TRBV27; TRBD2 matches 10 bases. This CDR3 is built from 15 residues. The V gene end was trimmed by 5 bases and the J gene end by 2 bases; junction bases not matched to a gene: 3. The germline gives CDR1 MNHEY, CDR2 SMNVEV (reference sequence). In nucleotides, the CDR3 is TGTGCCAGCAGTCCTCTAGCGGGAGCCTACAATGAGCAGTTCTTC. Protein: CASSPLAGAYNEQFF.

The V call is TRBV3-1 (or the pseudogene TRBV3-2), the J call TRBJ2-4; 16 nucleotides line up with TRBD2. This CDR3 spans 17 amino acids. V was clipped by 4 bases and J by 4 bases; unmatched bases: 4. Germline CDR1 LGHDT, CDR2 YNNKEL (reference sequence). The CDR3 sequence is CASSPGLAGGAKNIQYF. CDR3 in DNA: TGTGCCAGCAGCCCGGGACTAGCGGGAGGGGCTAAAAACATTCAGTACTTC.

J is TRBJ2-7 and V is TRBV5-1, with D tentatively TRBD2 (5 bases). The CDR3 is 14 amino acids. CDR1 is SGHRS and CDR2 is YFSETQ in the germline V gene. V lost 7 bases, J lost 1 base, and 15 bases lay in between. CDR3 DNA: TGCGCCAGCGCCCATCTACTAGGTTCCTACGAGCAGTACTTC. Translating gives CASAHLLGSYEQYF. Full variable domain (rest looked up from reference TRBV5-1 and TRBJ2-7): KAGVTQTPRYLIKTRGQQVTLSCSPISGHRSVSWYQQTPGQGLQFLFEYFSETQRNKGNFPGRFSGRQFSNSRSEMNVSTLELGDSALYLCASAHLLGSYEQYFGPGTRLTVT.

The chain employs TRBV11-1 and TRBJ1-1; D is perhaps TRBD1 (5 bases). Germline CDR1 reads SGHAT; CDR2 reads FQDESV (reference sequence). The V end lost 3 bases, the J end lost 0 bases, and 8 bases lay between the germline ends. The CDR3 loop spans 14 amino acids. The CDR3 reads CASSFAGLNTEAFF. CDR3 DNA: TGTGCCAGCAGCTTTGCGGGACTGAACACTGAAGCTTTCTTT. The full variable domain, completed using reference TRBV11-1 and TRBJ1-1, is EAEVAQSPRYKITEKSQAVAFWCDPISGHATLYWYRQILGQGPELLVQFQDESVVDDSQLPKDRFSAERLKGVDSTLKIQPAELGDSAMYLCASSFAGLNTEAFFGQGTRLTVV.

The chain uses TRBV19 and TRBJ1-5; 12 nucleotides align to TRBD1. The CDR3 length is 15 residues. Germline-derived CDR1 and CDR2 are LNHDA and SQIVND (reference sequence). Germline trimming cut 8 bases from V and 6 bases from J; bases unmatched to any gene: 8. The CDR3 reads CASWDRGRLGQPQHF. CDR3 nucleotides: TGTGCCAGTTGGGACAGGGGGCGCTTAGGTCAGCCCCAGCATTTT.

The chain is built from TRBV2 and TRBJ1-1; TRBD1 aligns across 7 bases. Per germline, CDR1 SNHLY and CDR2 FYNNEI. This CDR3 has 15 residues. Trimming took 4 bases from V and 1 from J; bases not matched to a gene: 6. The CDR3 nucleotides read TGTGCCAGCAGTGTACAGGGGAGACAGAACACTGAAGCTTTCTTT. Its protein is CASSVQGRQNTEAFF.

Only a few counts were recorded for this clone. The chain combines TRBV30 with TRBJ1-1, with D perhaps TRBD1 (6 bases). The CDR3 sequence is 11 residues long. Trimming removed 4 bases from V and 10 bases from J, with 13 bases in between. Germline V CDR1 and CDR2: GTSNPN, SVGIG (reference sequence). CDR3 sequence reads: CAWTGGGRAFF. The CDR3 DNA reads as TGTGCCTGGACCGGGGGGGGCAGAGCTTTCTTT.

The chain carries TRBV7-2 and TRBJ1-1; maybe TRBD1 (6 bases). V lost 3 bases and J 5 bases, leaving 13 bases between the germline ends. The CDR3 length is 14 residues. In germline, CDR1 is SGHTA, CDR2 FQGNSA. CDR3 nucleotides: TGTGCCAGCAGCTTTAGGGGGAGGGATACTGAAGCTTTCTTT. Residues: CASSFRGRDTEAFF. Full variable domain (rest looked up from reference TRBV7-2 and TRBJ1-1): GAGVSQSPSNKVTEKGKDVELRCDPISGHTALYWYRQSLGQGLEFLIYFQGNSAPDKSGLPSDRFSAERTGGSVSTLTIQRTQQEDSAVYLCASSFRGRDTEAFFGQGTRLTVV.